Shown below are 4 T cell receptor beta chains from a single sample sequenced in a study of blood T cell repertoires in COVID-19. Assay used: immunoSEQ multiplex PCR; TCRdb lists only in-frame clones, some missing. The data show 200,000 to 250,000 clones, 85% to 90% seen once. Sequencing was done on a sample of peripheral blood. These receptors were taken from an elderly man with acute or convalescent COVID-19.

The genes are TRBV5-1 and TRBJ2-4; tentative D call: TRBD1 (7 bases). Per germline, CDR1 SGHRS and CDR2 YFSETQ. V was trimmed by 2 bases and J by 8 bases, leaving 17 bases between them. There are 15 residues in the CDR3. Here the CDR3 reads CASSLSGQGGHIQYF. In DNA form, the CDR3 reads TGCGCCAGCAGCTTATCAGGCCAGGGGGGACACATTCAGTACTTC.

The V call is TRBV19, the J call TRBJ2-5, with a tentative D call TRBD1 (5 bases). This CDR3 comprises 13 residues. V was cut by 2 bases and J by 7 bases, with 11 bases left in between. Germline assignment: CDR1 LNHDA and CDR2 SQIVND (reference sequence). CDR3 residues: CASSIQGLRTQYF. The CDR3 DNA follows: TGTGCCAGTAGTATACAGGGTCTCCGGACCCAGTACTTC.

This rearrangement joins TRBV27 to TRBJ2-1, with D hard to call. V lost 9 bases and J lost 0, with 12 bases in between. CDR1 and CDR2 (germline): MNHEY, SMNVEV (reference sequence). The CDR3 is 14 amino acids. CDR3 sequence: CASGAVSSYNEQFF. The CDR3 nucleotides are TGTGCCAGTGGAGCTGTCAGCTCCTACAATGAGCAGTTCTTC.

The chain recombines TRBV27 with TRBJ2-1, with 9 bases matching TRBD2. The length of the CDR3 is 16 residues. Trimming removed 5 bases from V and 9 bases from J; junction bases left unmatched: 14. Germline CDR1 is MNHEY and CDR2 is SMNVEV (reference sequence). DNA of the CDR3: TGTGCCAGCAGTCGGCAGGGGACTAGCAAAGGAGGTGAGCAGTTCTTC. Translation: CASSRQGTSKGGEQFF.